Below are 23 T cell receptor beta chains sequenced from a single sample in a study of T cell responses to AZD1222 COVID-19 vaccine. The assay was immunoSEQ multiplex PCR, and TCRdb's table has in-frame clones only and misses some. The sample holds approximately 110,000 clones; 89% are singletons and the top ten take about 4.1%. The specimen was peripheral blood, collected on day 0 of AZD1222 vaccination. Source of these receptors: an adult in good health.

The V call is TRBV28, the J call TRBJ1-2; no firm D call. This CDR3 comprises 14 residues. Germline-derived CDR1 and CDR2 are MDHEN and SYDVKM. V was cut by 2 bases and J by 5 bases, with 12 bases left in between. In DNA, the CDR3 is TGTGCCAGCAGTTTAAGTGGCCAGACTTATGGCTACACCTTC. Amino acids: CASSLSGQTYGYTF.

The chain recombines TRBV10-3 with TRBJ2-1; 7 positions match TRBD2. This CDR3 has 16 amino acids. With 6 bases clipped from V and 0 bases from J, the junction kept 8 bases outside the gene matches. The germline CDR1 and CDR2 sequences are ENHRY and SYGVKD. The CDR3 here is CAISRTSVNSYNEQFF. For the CDR3, the DNA is TGTGCCATCAGCCGTACTAGCGTCAACTCCTACAATGAGCAGTTCTTC.

This clone was detected a few times. The chain combines TRBV2 with TRBJ1-4; 9 nucleotides line up with TRBD1. The CDR3 contains 16 residues. CDR1 is SNHLY and CDR2 is FYNNEI in the germline V gene. V was clipped by 4 bases and J by 0 bases; unmatched bases: 3. CDR3 region: CASSGRDRATNEKLFF. CDR3 coding DNA: TGTGCCAGCAGTGGTCGGGACAGGGCAACTAATGAAAAACTGTTTTTT.

J is TRBJ1-5 and V is TRBV10-3; D remains ambiguous. Deletions cut 3 bases from V and 9 bases from J, with 9 bases between. The CDR3 is made up of 12 amino acids. Germline V lookup: CDR1 ENHRY, CDR2 SYGVKD. DNA of the CDR3: TGTGCCATCAGTGACAGGTGGCGGCCCCAGCATTTT. Its protein is CAISDRWRPQHF.

The rearrangement links TRBV29-1 to TRBJ2-5; no clear D gene. The CDR3 has 13 amino acids. The ends were cut back, 2 bases at V and 8 bases at J, with 15 bases in the middle. CDR1 is SQVTM, CDR2 ANQGSEA, per germline. The CDR3 DNA reads TGCAGCGTTGAACCGGGTCACCCAGTAACCCAGTACTTC. Translating gives CSVEPGHPVTQYF.

This rearrangement joins TRBV11-2 to TRBJ1-1; D is undetermined. The CDR3 runs to 15 residues. V lost 5 bases and J lost 6, with 19 bases in between. Germline lookup yields CDR1 SGHAT and CDR2 FQNNGV. CDR3 sequence reads: CASSSPEGIGSEAFF. The CDR3 coding sequence is TGTGCCAGCAGCAGCCCTGAAGGGATAGGGTCTGAAGCTTTCTTT.

The table lists this clone with a few counts. The V call is TRBV7-9, the J call TRBJ1-6, with D perhaps TRBD1 (6 bases). V was cut by 2 bases and J by 6 bases, with 11 bases left in between. The germline gives CDR1 SEHNR, CDR2 FQNEAQ (reference sequence). CDR3 length: 15 residues. CDR3 sequence reads: CASSLQGPSNSPLHF. For the CDR3, the DNA is TGTGCCAGCAGCTTACAGGGGCCGTCTAATTCACCCCTCCACTTT.

The chain has TRBV5-5 and TRBJ1-5; no clear D. Trimming removed 1 base at V and 0 bases at J, with 14 bases between. This CDR3 comprises 17 residues. Germline V gene sequence: CDR1 SGHKS, CDR2 YYEKEE (reference sequence). The CDR3: CASSLSVRSGSNQPQHF. The CDR3 DNA reads as TGTGCCAGCAGCTTGTCGGTACGTAGCGGTAGCAATCAGCCCCAGCATTTT.

This clone has a handful of counts. The chain employs TRBV18 and TRBJ1-2; the D is unclear. V shed 3 bases and J shed 0 bases, with 17 bases lying between them. In germline, CDR1 is KGHSH, CDR2 LQKENI. The CDR3 is 17 residues long. CDR3 in amino acids: CASSPWVTDSSNYGYTF. CDR3 nucleotide sequence: TGTGCCAGCTCACCTTGGGTCACTGACTCGTCTAACTATGGCTACACCTTC.

This chain links TRBV30 with TRBJ1-5; D is perhaps TRBD1 (6 bases). The V gene's germline CDR1 is GTSNPN and CDR2 SVGIG (reference sequence). V lost 3 bases and J 2 bases, leaving 14 bases between the germline ends. This CDR3 has 15 amino acids. DNA of the CDR3: TGTGCCTGGAGCACAGGGATTGTGGGCAATCAGCCCCAGCATTTT. It codes for CAWSTGIVGNQPQHF.

This chain joins TRBV6-5 and TRBJ2-7; D not resolved. This CDR3 region has 11 residues. Trimming removed 6 bases from V and 3 bases from J, with 6 bases in between. Germline CDR1 MNHEY, CDR2 SVGAGI. The CDR3 protein is CASSRVYEQYF. DNA of the CDR3: TGTGCCAGCAGCAGAGTCTACGAGCAGTACTTC.

The rearrangement joins TRBV4-2 to TRBJ2-5, with D possibly being TRBD2 (5 bases). Trimming removed 3 bases at V and 5 bases at J, with 10 bases between. The CDR3 has 13 amino acids. Germline values: CDR1 LGHNA, CDR2 YNFKEQ. CDR3 loop: CASSHPPGETQYF. In DNA form, the CDR3 reads TGTGCCAGCAGCCACCCCCCGGGGGAGACCCAGTACTTC.

The chain joins TRBV5-8 to TRBJ1-1; TRBD1 matches at 10 bases. The CDR3 is 16 residues long. V dropped 4 bases and J dropped 1; count of bases not matched to a gene: 7. Germline V lookup: CDR1 SGHTS, CDR2 YDEGEE. The CDR3 is CASSRGQGNPNTEAFF. CDR3 bases: TGTGCCAGCAGCAGGGGACAGGGGAACCCGAACACTGAAGCTTTCTTT.

J is TRBJ2-7 and V is TRBV27, with 11 bases identical to TRBD1. The CDR3 extends over 15 amino acids. Per the germline V gene, CDR1 is MNHEY and CDR2 is SMNVEV (reference sequence). The V and J ends lost 2 bases and 4 bases, in that order; junction bases with no gene match: 4. CDR3 residues: CASSLSGQGAYEQYF. In DNA form, the CDR3 reads TGTGCCAGCAGTTTAAGTGGACAGGGGGCTTACGAGCAGTACTTC.

V gene TRBV24-1 combines with J gene TRBJ2-7; no clear D gene. The CDR3 length is 13 residues. Germline V gene lookup returns CDR1 KGHDR and CDR2 SFDVKD. V was pared by 2 bases and J by 5 bases, with 9 bases between. The CDR3 loop is CATSDSNHNEQYF. The DNA for the CDR3 is TGTGCCACCAGTGATTCCAATCATAACGAGCAGTACTTC.

The chain recombines TRBV27 with TRBJ1-4; the D is unclear. Germline assignment: CDR1 MNHEY and CDR2 SMNVEV (reference sequence). This CDR3 comprises 12 residues. Trimming left V 5 bases short and J 6 bases short, with 7 bases between. CDR3 loop: CASSPGDEKLFF. DNA for the CDR3: TGTGCCAGCAGTCCCGGGGATGAAAAACTGTTTTTT.

The rearrangement links TRBV6-5 to TRBJ2-3; tentatively, D is TRBD1 (6 bases). Germline loops: CDR1 MNHEY, CDR2 SVGAGI. V was pared by 7 bases and J by 2 bases, with 16 bases between. CDR3 length: 15 residues. The CDR3 protein is CASTPTGISTDTQYF. CDR3 sequence (DNA): TGTGCCAGCACCCCGACAGGTATTTCCACAGATACGCAGTATTTT.

CDR3 bases: TGTGCCAGCAGCTTACAGGGAGATGAGCAGTTCTTC. Protein sequence: CASSLQGDEQFF. The chain employs TRBV7-2 and TRBJ2-1; D possibly matches TRBD1 or TRBD2 (5 bases each). The length of the CDR3 is 12 residues. Germline V gene sequence: CDR1 SGHTA, CDR2 FQGNSA. Trimming took 2 bases from V and 8 from J, leaving 7 bases between them.

This rearrangement joins TRBV24-1 to TRBJ2-5; D is unresolved. Germline lookup yields CDR1 KGHDR and CDR2 SFDVKD. Deletions cut 3 bases from V and 8 bases from J, with 12 bases between. CDR3 size: 13 residues. The CDR3: CATSDPPEGTQYF. In DNA form, the CDR3 reads TGTGCCACCAGTGATCCGCCTGAAGGAACCCAGTACTTC.

This clone was recorded only once. This chain uses TRBV20-1 with TRBJ2-7; D gene uncertain. Germline loops: CDR1 DFQATT, CDR2 SNEGSKA (reference sequence). The CDR3 has 10 residues. The CDR3 sequence: CSVGTYEQYF. The DNA of the CDR3 is TGCAGCGTAGGAACTTACGAGCAGTACTTC.

By share, this clone counts as medium-sized. The chain combines TRBV19 with TRBJ2-7; unclear D gene. CDR1 is LNHDA and CDR2 is SQIVND in the germline V gene (reference sequence). V was cut by 10 bases and J by 0 bases, with 13 bases left in between. This CDR3 region has 13 residues. The CDR3: CATSVRSSYEQYF. In DNA form, the CDR3 reads TGTGCCACCTCAGTGAGGAGCTCCTACGAGCAGTACTTC.

The chain has TRBV15 and TRBJ1-5, with 8 bases aligning to TRBD1. The V gene end was trimmed by 0 bases and the J gene end by 3 bases; junction bases not matched to a gene: 4. Per germline, CDR1 LNHNV and CDR2 YYDKDF (reference sequence). This CDR3 has 16 residues. The CDR3 sequence is CATSRDLDRDNQPQHF. CDR3 coding DNA: TGTGCCACCAGCAGAGATCTGGACAGGGACAATCAGCCCCAGCATTTT.

This chain connects TRBV5-8 to TRBJ2-2, with no clear D. Trimming shortened V by 2 bases and J by 1 base, and 12 bases separated the two germline ends. The CDR3 is 16 amino acids. The germline gives CDR1 SGHTS, CDR2 YDEGEE. The DNA of the CDR3 is TGTGCCAGCAGCTTCGTTTCGATACAGAACACCGGGGAGCTGTTTTTT. Its translation is CASSFVSIQNTGELFF.